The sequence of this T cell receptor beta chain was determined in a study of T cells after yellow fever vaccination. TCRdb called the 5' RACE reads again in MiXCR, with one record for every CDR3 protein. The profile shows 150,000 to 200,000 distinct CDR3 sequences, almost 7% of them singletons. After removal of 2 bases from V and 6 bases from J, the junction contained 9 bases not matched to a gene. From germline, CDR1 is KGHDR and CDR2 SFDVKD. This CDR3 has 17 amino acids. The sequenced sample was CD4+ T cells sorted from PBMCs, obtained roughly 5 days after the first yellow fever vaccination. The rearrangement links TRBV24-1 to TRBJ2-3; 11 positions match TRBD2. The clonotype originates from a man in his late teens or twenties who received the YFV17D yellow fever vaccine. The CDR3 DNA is TGTGCCACCAGTGATTCTACTAGCGGGGGCCTCCAGGATACGCAGTATTTT. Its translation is CATSDSTSGGLQDTQYF.